The following is a TCR beta chain sequence with its context. Trimming took 6 bases from V and 4 from J; bases not matched to a gene: 12. Germline V gene sequence: CDR1 LNHDA, CDR2 SQIVND (reference sequence). This CDR3 contains 16 residues. The sample originates from a study of identifying expanded T cells in peripheral blood. Some clones are missing from TCRdb's copy, which holds only in-frame ones; the method was immunoSEQ multiplex PCR. Among 60,000 to 65,000 clones, about four fifths were seen once, and the ten largest hold under 20%. The sequenced material came from blood. The chain carries TRBV19 and TRBJ1-1; 9 bases match TRBD1. This receptor was taken from a person aged 18 to 70 in good health. The CDR3 bases are TGTGCCAGTAGGGCTGGACAGGGGTCCTGGCTCACTGAAGCTTTCTTT. Translating it yields CASRAGQGSWLTEAFF.